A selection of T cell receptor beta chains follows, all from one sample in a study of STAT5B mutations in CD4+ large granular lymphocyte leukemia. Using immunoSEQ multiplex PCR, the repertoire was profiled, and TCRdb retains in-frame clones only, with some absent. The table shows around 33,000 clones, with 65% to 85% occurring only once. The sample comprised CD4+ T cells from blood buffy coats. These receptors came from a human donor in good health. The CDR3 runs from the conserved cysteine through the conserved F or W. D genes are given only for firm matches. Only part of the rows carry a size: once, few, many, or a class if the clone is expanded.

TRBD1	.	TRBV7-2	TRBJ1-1	TGTGCCAGCAGCAAACATCCCGGGACAGGGGTTGACACTGAAGCTTTCTTT	CASSKHPGTGVDTEAFF
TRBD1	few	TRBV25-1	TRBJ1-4	TGTGCCAGTCTGAGGGACAGTGATTGGAGACTGTTTTTT	CASLRDSDWRLFF
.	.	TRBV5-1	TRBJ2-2	TGCGCCAGCAGCTTGGCGGAGGGGAACACCGGGGAGCTGTTTTTT	CASSLAEGNTGELFF
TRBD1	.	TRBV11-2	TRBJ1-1	TGTGCCAGCAGCCGACAGGGGGGATGGAACACTGAAGCTTTCTTT	CASSRQGGWNTEAFF
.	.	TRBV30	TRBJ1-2	TGTGCCTGGAGCGGGACAAGCTATGGCTACACCTTC	CAWSGTSYGYTF
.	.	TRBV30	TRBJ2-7	TGTGCCTGGAGTGTATGGGTGTTGGGGAGCTCCTACGAGCAGTACTTC	CAWSVWVLGSSYEQYF
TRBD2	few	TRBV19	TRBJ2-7	TGTGCCACCGGGACTAGCGTCCACGAGCAGTACTTC	CATGTSVHEQYF
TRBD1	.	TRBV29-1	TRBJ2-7	TGCAGCGTCACGGGACAGGGATACGAGCAGTACTTC	CSVTGQGYEQYF
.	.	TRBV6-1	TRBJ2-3	TGTGCCAGCACTTTGGGACAACAGGACACAGATACGCAGTATTTT	CASTLGQQDTDTQYF
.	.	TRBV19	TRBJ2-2	TGTGCCAGTAGTATTATTCAGAGGGAGACCGGGGAGCTGTTTTTT	CASSIIQRETGELFF
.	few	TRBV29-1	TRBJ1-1	TGCAGCGTTGATAAGGCAGGGATTGAAGCTTTCTTT	CSVDKAGIEAFF
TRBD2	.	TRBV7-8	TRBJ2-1	TGTGCCAGCAGCTCACGGACTAGCGGGAGGGGGGGCCGGAATGAGCAGTTCTTC	CASSSRTSGRGGRNEQFF
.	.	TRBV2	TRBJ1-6	TGTGCCAGCAGTGACAGGGGTTCCTATAATTCACCCCTCCACTTT	CASSDRGSYNSPLHF
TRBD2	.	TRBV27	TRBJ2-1	TGTGCCAGCAGTTCGGGGGGTACCTCCTACAATGAGCAGTTCTTC	CASSSGGTSYNEQFF
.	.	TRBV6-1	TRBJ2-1	TGTGCCAGCAGTGGGATATCCGGGACGAGAAATGAGCAGTTCTTC	CASSGISGTRNEQFF
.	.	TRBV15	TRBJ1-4	TGTGCCACCAGCAGAGTTGGGTCCCCTAATGAAAAACTGTTTTTT	CATSRVGSPNEKLFF
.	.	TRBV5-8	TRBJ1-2	TGTGCCAGCAGCCTGGCCAGGCAGGGCTACACCTTC	CASSLARQGYTF
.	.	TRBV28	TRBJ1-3	TGTGCCAGCTTTGCGCCTGGCGGGGCTACTGGAAACACCATATATTTT	CASFAPGGATGNTIYF
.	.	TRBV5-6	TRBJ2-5	TGTGCCAGCAGCTTGGTGGGGGGCATCCAAGAGACCCAGTACTTC	CASSLVGGIQETQYF
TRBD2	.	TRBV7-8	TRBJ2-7	TGTGCCAGCAGCTTAGTAGCGGGGGAGTGGGGGGAGCAGTACTTC	CASSLVAGEWGEQYF
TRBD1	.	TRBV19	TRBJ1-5	TGTGCCAGTACTCCGGACAGGGGCGGGGGTCAGCCCCAGCATTTT	CASTPDRGGGQPQHF
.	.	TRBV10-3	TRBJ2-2	TGTGCCATCAGTGATGTAAGAACGAACACCGGGGAGCTGTTTTTT	CAISDVRTNTGELFF
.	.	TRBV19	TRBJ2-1	TGTGCCAGTACCAGCGGACTGGGGGTAGGGCAGTTCTTC	CASTSGLGVGQFF
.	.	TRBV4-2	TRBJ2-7	TGTGCCAGCAGCCAACTCTTAGGCAGTCTCTACGAGCAGTACTTC	CASSQLLGSLYEQYF
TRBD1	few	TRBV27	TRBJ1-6	TGTGCCAGCAGTTTGGGCGGGACAGGGGGTAGTAATTCACCCCTCCACTTT	CASSLGGTGGSNSPLHF
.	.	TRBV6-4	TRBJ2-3	TGTGCCAGCAGTGCCGGCGCATCGAGCACAGATACGCAGTATTTT	CASSAGASSTDTQYF
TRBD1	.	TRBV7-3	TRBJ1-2	TGTGCCAGCAGCTTAAAAGGACAGGGGCTGTCTGGCTACACCTTC	CASSLKGQGLSGYTF
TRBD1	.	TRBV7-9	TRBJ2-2	TGTGCCAGCAGCTTAGACAGGGGATGGGACACCGGGGAGCTGTTTTTT	CASSLDRGWDTGELFF
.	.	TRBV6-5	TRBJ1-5	TGTGCCAGCACCGCACCCTCCGGCCAGGGGCAGCCCCAGCATTTT	CASTAPSGQGQPQHF
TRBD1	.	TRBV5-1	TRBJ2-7	TGCGCCAGCAGCTTGGGGACAGGGACTTCCTACGAGCAGTACTTC	CASSLGTGTSYEQYF
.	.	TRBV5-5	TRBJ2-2	TGTGCCAGCAGACGCGATGGGAGCACCGGGGAGCTGTTTTTT	CASRRDGSTGELFF
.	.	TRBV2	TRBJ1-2	TGTGCCAGCAGCCTCGACAGGAGCTATGGCTACACCTTC	CASSLDRSYGYTF
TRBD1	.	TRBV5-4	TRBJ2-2	TGTGCCAGCAGCCGTCCCACAGGGGGCGGCGGGGAGCTGTTTTTT	CASSRPTGGGGELFF
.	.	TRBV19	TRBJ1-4	TGTGCCAGTAGTCCCCGGCAGAATGAAAAACTGTTTTTT	CASSPRQNEKLFF
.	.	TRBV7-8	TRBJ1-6	TGTGCCAGCAGCTTTGCAGACAGCGGGAATTCACCCCTCCACTTT	CASSFADSGNSPLHF
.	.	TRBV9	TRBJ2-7	TGTGCCAGCAGCGTAGCTAGTACGGTTATCTACGAGCAGTACTTC	CASSVASTVIYEQYF
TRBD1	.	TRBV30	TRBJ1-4	TGTGCCTGGGGTTCGGGACAGGGCGGACGGACTAATGAAAAACTGTTTTTT	CAWGSGQGGRTNEKLFF
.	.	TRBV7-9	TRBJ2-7	TGTGCCAGCAGCTTAGCGGGGACCTCCTACGAGCAGTACTTC	CASSLAGTSYEQYF
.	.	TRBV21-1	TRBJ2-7	TGTGCCAGCAGCAAAGGGAGACTAGCGGGAACCTACGAGCAGTACTTC	CASSKGRLAGTYEQYF
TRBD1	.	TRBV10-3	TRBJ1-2	TGTGCCATCAGTCACACCATCAAGGACAGGCGTGGCTACACCTTC	CAISHTIKDRRGYTF
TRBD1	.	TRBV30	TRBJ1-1	TGTGCCTGGAGTTGGGGCCGACAGGGGACCACTGAAGCTTTCTTT	CAWSWGRQGTTEAFF
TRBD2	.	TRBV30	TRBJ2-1	TGTGCCTGGAGTGGGACTAGCGGGGGAGGGGAGCAGTTCTTC	CAWSGTSGGGEQFF
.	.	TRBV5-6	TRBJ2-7	TGTGCCAGCAGCACGACGAGAACAGGACGCCCCTACGAGCAGTACTTC	CASSTTRTGRPYEQYF
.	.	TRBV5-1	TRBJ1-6	TGCGCCAGCAGCCAATTAGCTGGGGATTCACCCCTCCACTTT	CASSQLAGDSPLHF
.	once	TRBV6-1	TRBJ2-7	TGTGCCAGCAGTGGGCCACGGCCAGCCAACCCAAACGAGCAGTACTTC	CASSGPRPANPNEQYF
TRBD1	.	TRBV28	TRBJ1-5	TGTGCCAGCACCTCCGGGACAGGGGGCTACAGTGGACAGCCCCAGCATTTT	CASTSGTGGYSGQPQHF
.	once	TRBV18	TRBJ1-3	TGTGCCAGCTCCACAAATAATGGAAACACCATATATTTT	CASSTNNGNTIYF
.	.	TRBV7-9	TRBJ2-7	TGTGCCAGCAGCCCCCTTGCCTACGAGCAGTACTTC	CASSPLAYEQYF
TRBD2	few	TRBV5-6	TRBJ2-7	TGTGCCAGCAGCCGCCCCACTAGCGGGTACACCTACGAGCAGTACTTC	CASSRPTSGYTYEQYF
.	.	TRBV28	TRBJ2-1	TGTGCCAGCAAGCGGGCCGGTGTCTACAATGAGCAGTTCTTC	CASKRAGVYNEQFF